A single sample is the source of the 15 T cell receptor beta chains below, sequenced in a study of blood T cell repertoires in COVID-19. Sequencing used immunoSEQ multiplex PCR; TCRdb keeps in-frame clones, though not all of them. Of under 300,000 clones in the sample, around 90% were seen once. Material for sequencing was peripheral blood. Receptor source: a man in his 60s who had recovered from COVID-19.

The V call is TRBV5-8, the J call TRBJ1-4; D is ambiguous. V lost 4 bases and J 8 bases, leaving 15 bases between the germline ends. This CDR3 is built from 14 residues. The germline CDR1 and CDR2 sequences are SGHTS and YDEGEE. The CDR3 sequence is CASSGSGWREKLFF. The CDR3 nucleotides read TGTGCCAGCAGCGGTTCGGGATGGAGGGAAAAACTGTTTTTT.

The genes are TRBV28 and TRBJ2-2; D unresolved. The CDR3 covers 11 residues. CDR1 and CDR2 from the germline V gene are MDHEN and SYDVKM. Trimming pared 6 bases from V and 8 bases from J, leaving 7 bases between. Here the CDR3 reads CASRRRGELFF. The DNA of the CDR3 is TGTGCCAGCAGGCGGCGGGGGGAGCTGTTTTTT.

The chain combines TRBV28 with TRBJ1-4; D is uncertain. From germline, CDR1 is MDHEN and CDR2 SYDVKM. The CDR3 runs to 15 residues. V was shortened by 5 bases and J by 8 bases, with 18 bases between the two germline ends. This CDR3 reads CASSHQSPGGEKLFF. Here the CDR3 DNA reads TGTGCCAGCAGTCACCAGTCCCCAGGCGGGGAAAAACTGTTTTTT.

In DNA form, the CDR3 reads TGTGCCAGCAGTTCCCCCGGGACAGGGATTGAAAAACTGTTTTTT. This translates into CASSSPGTGIEKLFF. This chain connects TRBV27 to TRBJ1-4; 9 nucleotides align to TRBD1. The CDR3 has 15 amino acids. J gave up 7 bases and V 4 bases, and 7 bases lay outside the gene matches. Looked up from germline, CDR1 is MNHEY and CDR2 is SMNVEV (reference sequence).

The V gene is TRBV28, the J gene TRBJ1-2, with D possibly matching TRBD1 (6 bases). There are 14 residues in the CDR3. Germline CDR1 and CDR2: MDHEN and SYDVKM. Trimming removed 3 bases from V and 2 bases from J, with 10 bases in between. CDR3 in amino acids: CASSFDRLNYGYTF. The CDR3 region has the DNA TGTGCCAGCAGTTTTGACAGGCTGAACTATGGCTACACCTTC.

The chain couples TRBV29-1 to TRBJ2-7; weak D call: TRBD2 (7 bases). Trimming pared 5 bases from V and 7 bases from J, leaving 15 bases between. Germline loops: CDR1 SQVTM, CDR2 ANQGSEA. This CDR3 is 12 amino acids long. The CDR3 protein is CSVRGGPWEQYF. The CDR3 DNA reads TGCAGCGTTCGCGGGGGCCCCTGGGAGCAGTACTTC.

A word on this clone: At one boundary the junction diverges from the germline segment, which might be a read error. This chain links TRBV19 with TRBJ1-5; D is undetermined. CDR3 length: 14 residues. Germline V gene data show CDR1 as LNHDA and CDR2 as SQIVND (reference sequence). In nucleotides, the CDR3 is TGTGCCAGTAGTATAGGGCGGAGAGGTCAGCGCCAGCATTTT. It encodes CASSIGRRGQRQHF.

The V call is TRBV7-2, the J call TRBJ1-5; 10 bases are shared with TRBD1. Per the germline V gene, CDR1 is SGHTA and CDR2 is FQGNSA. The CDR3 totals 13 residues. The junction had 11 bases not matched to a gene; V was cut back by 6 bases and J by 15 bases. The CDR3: CASSYLDRGLVHF. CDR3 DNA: TGTGCCAGCAGTTATCTCGACAGGGGGCTAGTGCATTTT.

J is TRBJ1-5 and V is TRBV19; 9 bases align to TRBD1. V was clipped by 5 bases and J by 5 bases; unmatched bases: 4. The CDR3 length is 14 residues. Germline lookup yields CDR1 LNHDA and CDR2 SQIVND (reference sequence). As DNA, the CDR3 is TGTGCCAGTAGTTCCGGGACAGGGCATCAGCCCCAGCATTTT. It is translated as CASSSGTGHQPQHF.

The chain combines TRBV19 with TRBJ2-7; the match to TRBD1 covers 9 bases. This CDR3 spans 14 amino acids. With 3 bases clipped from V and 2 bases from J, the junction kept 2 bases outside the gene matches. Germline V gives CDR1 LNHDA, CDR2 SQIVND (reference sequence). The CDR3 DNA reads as TGTGCCAGTAGTATTACAGGGGGCCCCTACGAGCAGTACTTC. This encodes CASSITGGPYEQYF.

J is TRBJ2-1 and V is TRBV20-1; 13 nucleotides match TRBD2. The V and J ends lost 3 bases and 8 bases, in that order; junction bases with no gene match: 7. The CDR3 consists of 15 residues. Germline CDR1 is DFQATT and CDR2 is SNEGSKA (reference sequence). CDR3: CSASGTSGGAHEQFF. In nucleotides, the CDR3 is TGCAGTGCTAGTGGAACTAGCGGGGGGGCGCATGAGCAGTTCTTC.

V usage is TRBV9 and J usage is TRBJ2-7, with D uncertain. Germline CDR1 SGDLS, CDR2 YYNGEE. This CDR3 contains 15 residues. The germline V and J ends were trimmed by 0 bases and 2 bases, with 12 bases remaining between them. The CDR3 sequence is CASSVDVGRTYEQYF. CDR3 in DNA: TGTGCCAGCAGCGTAGATGTTGGCAGGACCTACGAGCAGTACTTC.

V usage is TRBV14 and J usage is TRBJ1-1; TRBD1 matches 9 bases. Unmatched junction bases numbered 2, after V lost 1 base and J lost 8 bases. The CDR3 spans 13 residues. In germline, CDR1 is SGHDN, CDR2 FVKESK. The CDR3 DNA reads TGTGCCAGCAGCCAAGTGGGGACAGGGGAAGCTTTCTTT. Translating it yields CASSQVGTGEAFF.

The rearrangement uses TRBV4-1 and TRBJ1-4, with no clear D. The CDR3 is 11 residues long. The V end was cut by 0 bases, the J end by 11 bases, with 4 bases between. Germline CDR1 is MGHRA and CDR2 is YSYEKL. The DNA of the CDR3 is TGCGCCAGCAGCCAAGATCGGAAACTGTTTTTT. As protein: CASSQDRKLFF.

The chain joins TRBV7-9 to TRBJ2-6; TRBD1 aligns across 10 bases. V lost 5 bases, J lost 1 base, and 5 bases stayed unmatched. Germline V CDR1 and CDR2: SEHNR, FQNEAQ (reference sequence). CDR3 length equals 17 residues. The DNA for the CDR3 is TGTGCCAGCAGCCTCGGACAGGGGGAGTCTGGGGCCAACGTCCTGACTTTC. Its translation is CASSLGQGESGANVLTF. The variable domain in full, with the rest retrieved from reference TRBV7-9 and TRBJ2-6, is DTGVSQNPRHKITKRGQNVTFRCDPISEHNRLYWYRQTLGQGPEFLTYFQNEAQLEKSRLLSDRFSAERPKGSFSTLEIQRTEQGDSAMYLCASSLGQGESGANVLTFGAGSRLTVL.